The source of this T cell receptor beta chain is a study of blood T cell repertoires in COVID-19. The CDR3 consists of 18 residues. Trimming removed 1 base from V and 2 bases from J; junction bases left unmatched: 10. Germline CDR1 reads SGHVS; CDR2 reads FQNEAQ. In the original analysis: Reference gene primer amplification gave nucleated cell count estimates. Data came from immunoSEQ multiplex PCR; TCRdb stores just in-frame clones and leaves some out. The V and J calls and the clone size are those of that table, but D and trimming were determined from the DNA. This table has 200,000 to 250,000 clones, roughly 89% appearing once. Those who participated ranged in age from roughly 18 to 90 years and resided in about two dozen US areas.

Sequenced: PBMCs or T cells enriched from blood (not recorded which). The J gene is TRBJ2-2, the V gene TRBV7-8; 7 bases fit TRBD1. The receptor comes from a man younger than 35 with acute COVID-19. The CDR3 loop is CASSLVVWTGLNTGELFF. The CDR3 DNA follows: TGTGCCAGCAGCTTAGTTGTGTGGACAGGCCTTAACACCGGGGAGCTGTTTTTT.